These T cell receptor beta chains were read from a single sample in a study of cytomegalovirus exposure and HLA in healthy donors. Sequenced by immunoSEQ multiplex PCR; TCRdb stores in-frame clones only, minus some. The top ten hold 1.8% of the sample, which has 140,000 or so clones, 70% to 85% seen once. Sequencing input: PBMCs. Receptor source: a man aged 40-55 years in good health and CMV-seronegative. The CDR3 runs from the conserved cysteine through the conserved F or W. Each record gives: clone size, V gene, J gene, D gene, CDR3 protein, CDR3 DNA. The D gene is left open where the match is weak. Clone size is shown for a subset of rows, as once, few, many or a class of expanded clone.

size: NA; V: TRBV27; J: TRBJ2-5; D: TRBD2; CDR3: CASSLITSGQETQYF; DNA: TGTGCCAGCAGTTTGATAACTAGCGGGCAAGAGACCCAGTACTTC
size: few; V: TRBV5-1; J: TRBJ2-5; D: NA; CDR3: CASSRGETQYF; DNA: TGCGCCAGCAGTCGGGGGGAGACCCAGTACTTC
size: NA; V: TRBV4-1; J: TRBJ2-2; D: TRBD1; CDR3: CASSLDRGYPGELFF; DNA: TGCGCCAGCAGCTTGGACAGGGGGTATCCCGGGGAGCTGTTTTTT
size: NA; V: TRBV7-9; J: TRBJ2-6; D: NA; CDR3: CASTGGRTGRANVLTF; DNA: TGTGCCAGCACCGGCGGACGAACCGGGAGGGCCAACGTCCTGACTTTC
size: NA; V: TRBV2; J: TRBJ2-3; D: TRBD2; CDR3: CASISTSGRDTQYF; DNA: TGTGCCAGCATTAGCACTAGCGGGCGGGATACGCAGTATTTT
size: NA; V: TRBV28; J: TRBJ1-6; D: TRBD1; CDR3: CASSTGDGSPLHF; DNA: TGTGCCAGCAGTACAGGGGATGGTTCACCCCTCCACTTT
size: NA; V: TRBV6-6; J: TRBJ2-5; D: NA; CDR3: CASRAGALQETQYF; DNA: TGTGCCAGCCGGGCGGGGGCCCTTCAAGAGACCCAGTACTTC
size: few; V: TRBV5-1; J: TRBJ2-7; D: NA; CDR3: CASSLSGQGYEQYF; DNA: TGCGCCAGCAGCTTGAGTGGGCAGGGTTACGAGCAGTACTTC
size: once; V: TRBV15; J: TRBJ1-5; D: NA; CDR3: CATSRGRGQWGEPQHF; DNA: TGTGCCACCAGCAGGGGTCGTGGACAGTGGGGAGAGCCCCAGCATTTT
size: few; V: TRBV27; J: TRBJ2-5; D: NA; CDR3: CASSFRGVGQETQYF; DNA: TGTGCCAGCAGTTTTCGGGGAGTTGGGCAAGAGACCCAGTACTTC
size: NA; V: TRBV6-5; J: TRBJ2-7; D: NA; CDR3: CASTEQGGNEQYF; DNA: TGTGCCAGCACCGAACAGGGTGGGAACGAGCAGTACTTC
size: NA; V: TRBV10-1; J: TRBJ2-1; D: NA; CDR3: CASSEQGYPYNEQFF; DNA: TGCGCCAGCAGTGAACAGGGTTACCCCTACAATGAGCAGTTCTTC
size: once; V: TRBV7-8; J: TRBJ2-2; D: TRBD2; CDR3: CASSPPAGGDTGELFF; DNA: TGTGCCAGCAGCCCCCCGGCGGGGGGCGACACCGGGGAGCTGTTTTTT
size: NA; V: TRBV7-6; J: TRBJ2-1; D: NA; CDR3: CASSLRGYNEQFF; DNA: TGTGCCAGCAGCTTACGGGGTTACAATGAGCAGTTCTTC
size: NA; V: TRBV19; J: TRBJ1-2; D: TRBD1; CDR3: CASTPQGTGYTF; DNA: TGTGCCAGTACCCCACAGGGGACGGGCTACACCTTC
size: NA; V: TRBV6-5; J: TRBJ1-4; D: NA; CDR3: CASSSPGRSPRKLFF; DNA: TGTGCCAGCAGTTCGCCGGGAAGGAGCCCCCGAAAACTGTTTTTT
size: once; V: TRBV5-1; J: TRBJ1-6; D: TRBD1; CDR3: CASSSSDRETYNSPLHF; DNA: TGCGCCAGCAGCTCCTCGGACAGGGAAACTTATAATTCACCCCTCCACTTT
size: NA; V: TRBV7-9; J: TRBJ2-1; D: NA; CDR3: CASSADLVNYNEQFF; DNA: TGTGCCAGCAGCGCCGACCTAGTAAACTACAATGAGCAGTTCTTC
size: NA; V: TRBV13; J: TRBJ1-2; D: TRBD1; CDR3: CASSGRTGYGYTF; DNA: TGTGCCAGCAGCGGCCGGACAGGCTATGGCTACACCTTC
size: NA; V: TRBV18; J: TRBJ1-1; D: NA; CDR3: CASSPRGLGALNTEAFF; DNA: TGTGCCAGCTCACCACGGGGTCTTGGGGCGTTGAACACTGAAGCTTTCTTT
size: NA; V: TRBV9; J: TRBJ2-7; D: NA; CDR3: CASSITGTPYYEQYF; DNA: TGTGCCAGCAGCATAACCGGGACACCCTACTACGAGCAGTACTTC
size: NA; V: TRBV6-1; J: TRBJ2-1; D: NA; CDR3: CASSVLRRGRDEQFF; DNA: TGTGCCAGCAGCGTATTACGGCGGGGACGGGATGAGCAGTTCTTC
size: few; V: TRBV7-9; J: TRBJ1-5; D: TRBD1; CDR3: CSSSPGTGFSNQPQHF; DNA: TGTTCCAGCAGCCCAGGGACAGGCTTTAGCAATCAGCCCCAGCATTTT
size: NA; V: TRBV9; J: TRBJ2-6; D: NA; CDR3: CASSDLSGANVLTF; DNA: TGTGCCAGCAGCGATCTGTCTGGGGCCAACGTCCTGACTTTC
size: NA; V: TRBV7-2; J: TRBJ2-7; D: TRBD1; CDR3: CASSYRTGQSSYEQYF; DNA: TGTGCCAGCAGCTATCGCACGGGACAGAGCTCCTACGAGCAGTACTTC
size: NA; V: TRBV2; J: TRBJ2-1; D: NA; CDR3: CASTEGDEQFF; DNA: TGTGCCAGCACCGAGGGGGATGAGCAGTTCTTC
size: NA; V: TRBV21-1; J: TRBJ2-7; D: NA; CDR3: CASSNATSGQTYEQYF; DNA: TGTGCCAGCAGCAACGCGACTAGCGGGCAAACCTACGAGCAGTACTTC
size: NA; V: TRBV10-3; J: TRBJ2-7; D: TRBD2; CDR3: CAISEWTSGSSYEQYF; DNA: TGTGCCATCAGTGAGTGGACTAGCGGGAGTTCCTACGAGCAGTACTTC
size: NA; V: TRBV2; J: TRBJ2-3; D: TRBD2; CDR3: CASSDWLRTSGFTDTQYF; DNA: TGTGCCAGCAGTGACTGGTTGAGGACTAGCGGATTCACAGATACGCAGTATTTT
size: few; V: TRBV28; J: TRBJ2-7; D: TRBD1; CDR3: CASSPRTGDLGQYF; DNA: TGTGCCAGCAGTCCTAGGACAGGGGATCTCGGGCAGTACTTC
size: NA; V: TRBV7-9; J: TRBJ2-6; D: TRBD1; CDR3: CASSGDSSTPGANVLTF; DNA: TGTGCCAGCAGCGGGGACAGTAGCACTCCTGGGGCCAACGTCCTGACTTTC
size: NA; V: TRBV18; J: TRBJ2-1; D: NA; CDR3: CASSPSGTGEQFF; DNA: TGTGCCAGCTCACCTAGCGGCACGGGTGAGCAGTTCTTC
size: NA; V: TRBV27; J: TRBJ1-1; D: NA; CDR3: CASSTTLGGNTEAFF; DNA: TGTGCCAGCAGCACGACCCTGGGGGGGAACACTGAAGCTTTCTTT
size: NA; V: TRBV14; J: TRBJ1-5; D: TRBD1; CDR3: CASSQEDGQGDQPQHF; DNA: TGTGCCAGCAGCCAAGAAGATGGACAGGGAGATCAGCCCCAGCATTTT
size: NA; V: TRBV5-4; J: TRBJ1-2; D: NA; CDR3: CASSGQGINYGYTF; DNA: TGTGCCAGCAGCGGGCAGGGGATAAACTATGGCTACACCTTC
size: NA; V: TRBV11-1; J: TRBJ2-5; D: NA; CDR3: CASSLVMGTPEETQYF; DNA: TGTGCCAGCAGCTTAGTTATGGGGACACCTGAAGAGACCCAGTACTTC
size: NA; V: TRBV4-3; J: TRBJ1-2; D: NA; CDR3: CASSQVAGNGYTF; DNA: TGCGCCAGCAGCCAAGTGGCGGGGAATGGCTACACCTTC
size: NA; V: TRBV18; J: TRBJ1-2; D: TRBD1; CDR3: CASSPAGQANYGYTF; DNA: TGTGCCAGCTCACCAGCGGGACAGGCCAACTATGGCTACACCTTC
size: NA; V: TRBV28; J: TRBJ2-5; D: TRBD1; CDR3: CASSYQVGTGIFGGETQYF; DNA: TGTGCCAGCAGCTATCAAGTTGGGACAGGTATTTTCGGCGGAGAGACCCAGTACTTC
size: NA; V: TRBV4-1; J: TRBJ1-1; D: NA; CDR3: CASSQTVVNTEAFF; DNA: TGCGCCAGCAGCCAAACGGTCGTCAACACTGAAGCTTTCTTT
size: NA; V: TRBV7-9; J: TRBJ1-5; D: TRBD1; CDR3: CASQQGVTNQPQHF; DNA: TGTGCCAGTCAACAGGGGGTGACGAATCAGCCCCAGCATTTT
size: NA; V: TRBV19; J: TRBJ2-7; D: TRBD2; CDR3: CASSAGTSGYEQYF; DNA: TGTGCCAGTAGTGCCGGGACTAGCGGTTACGAGCAGTACTTC
size: once; V: TRBV5-6; J: TRBJ1-4; D: TRBD1; CDR3: CASSLVGTVNEKLFF; DNA: TGTGCCAGCAGCTTGGTGGGGACAGTTAATGAAAAACTGTTTTTT
size: NA; V: TRBV5-1; J: TRBJ1-1; D: TRBD1; CDR3: CASSYGQGADMRTEAFF; DNA: TGCGCCAGCAGCTACGGACAGGGGGCAGACATGAGGACTGAAGCTTTCTTT
size: NA; V: TRBV29-1; J: TRBJ1-2; D: NA; CDR3: CSGGQGGGYTF; DNA: TGCAGCGGCGGACAAGGGGGTGGCTACACCTTC
size: NA; V: TRBV6-1; J: TRBJ2-5; D: TRBD2; CDR3: CASTSGGSQETQYF; DNA: TGTGCCAGCACGAGCGGGGGTTCTCAAGAGACCCAGTACTTC
size: NA; V: TRBV23-1; J: TRBJ1-1; D: TRBD1; CDR3: CASSQGQESTEAFF; DNA: TGCGCCAGCAGTCAAGGACAGGAGAGCACTGAAGCTTTCTTT
size: NA; V: TRBV29-1; J: TRBJ2-2; D: TRBD2; CDR3: CSVGSGGLGTGELFF; DNA: TGCAGCGTTGGATCGGGAGGGCTGGGGACCGGGGAGCTGTTTTTT
size: NA; V: TRBV7-9; J: TRBJ2-5; D: TRBD2; CDR3: CASRGGAGGQETQYF; DNA: TGTGCCAGCAGAGGAGGGGCGGGGGGGCAAGAGACCCAGTACTTC
size: NA; V: TRBV19; J: TRBJ1-2; D: NA; CDR3: CASSIIGMGGYTF; DNA: TGTGCCAGTAGTATCATCGGGATGGGGGGCTACACCTTC
size: NA; V: TRBV25-1; J: TRBJ2-7; D: TRBD1; CDR3: CASSRYGTGFNEQYF; DNA: TGTGCCAGCAGTAGATACGGGACAGGGTTCAACGAGCAGTACTTC
size: NA; V: TRBV5-4; J: TRBJ1-4; D: NA; CDR3: CASSLAGIRANEKLFF; DNA: TGTGCCAGCAGCTTGGCGGGGATCAGAGCTAATGAAAAACTGTTTTTT
size: NA; V: TRBV27; J: TRBJ2-7; D: NA; CDR3: CASSFLGHYEQYF; DNA: TGTGCCAGCAGTTTTCTCGGACATTACGAGCAGTACTTC
size: NA; V: TRBV5-7; J: TRBJ1-1; D: NA; CDR3: CASSSGTTGQHENTEAFF; DNA: TGTGCCAGCAGCTCAGGAACGACAGGCCAACATGAGAACACTGAAGCTTTCTTT
size: few; V: TRBV14; J: TRBJ2-3; D: NA; CDR3: CASSRGGGPTDTQYF; DNA: TGTGCCAGCAGCAGAGGGGGAGGGCCGACAGATACGCAGTATTTT
size: NA; V: TRBV4-3; J: TRBJ2-5; D: TRBD1; CDR3: CASSQVYDREQETQYF; DNA: TGCGCCAGCAGCCAAGTCTATGACAGGGAGCAAGAGACCCAGTACTTC
size: NA; V: TRBV6-1; J: TRBJ1-1; D: NA; CDR3: CASSETGPRDGEAFF; DNA: TGTGCCAGCAGTGAAACTGGGCCCAGGGATGGTGAAGCTTTCTTT
size: NA; V: TRBV16; J: TRBJ1-2; D: NA; CDR3: CASSQSLTANYGYTF; DNA: TGTGCCAGCAGCCAATCTTTAACAGCTAACTATGGCTACACCTTC
size: NA; V: TRBV14; J: TRBJ2-2; D: TRBD1; CDR3: CASSQVTGGPGELFF; DNA: TGTGCCAGCAGCCAAGTTACAGGGGGGCCCGGGGAGCTGTTTTTT